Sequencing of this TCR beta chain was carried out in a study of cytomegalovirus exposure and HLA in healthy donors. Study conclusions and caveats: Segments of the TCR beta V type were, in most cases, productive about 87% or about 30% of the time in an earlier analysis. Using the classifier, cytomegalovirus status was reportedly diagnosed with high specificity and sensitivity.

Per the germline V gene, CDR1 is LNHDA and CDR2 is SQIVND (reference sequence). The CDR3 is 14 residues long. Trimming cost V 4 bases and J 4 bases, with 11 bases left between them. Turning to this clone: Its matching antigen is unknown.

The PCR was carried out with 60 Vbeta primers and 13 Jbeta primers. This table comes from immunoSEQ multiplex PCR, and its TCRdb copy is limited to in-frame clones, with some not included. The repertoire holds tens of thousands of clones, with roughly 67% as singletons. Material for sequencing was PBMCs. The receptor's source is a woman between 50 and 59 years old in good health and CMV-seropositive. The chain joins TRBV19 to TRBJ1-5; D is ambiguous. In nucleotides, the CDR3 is TGTGCCAGTAGTAATGCCAGTTGGAATCAGCCCCAGCATTTT. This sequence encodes CASSNASWNQPQHF.